What follows describes a single TCR beta chain. How the authors handled the data: Reference gene primer amplification gave nucleated cell count estimates. Clones were read by immunoSEQ multiplex PCR, and TCRdb kept only the in-frame ones, dropping some. V, J and clone size derive from that table, while D and trimming were established from the DNA sequence. The sample consists of under 350,000 clones, around nine tenths of them appearing once. The data stem from a study of blood T cell repertoires in COVID-19. Study-wide background: Acute and convalescent COVID-19 specimens originated in the United States, Italy and Spain.

Germline assignment: CDR1 MNHNS and CDR2 SASEGT. Deletions cut 2 bases from V and 1 base from J, with 18 bases between. The CDR3 has 18 amino acids. The source is a man aged 40-50 years with acute or convalescent COVID-19. The rearrangement links TRBV6-1 to TRBJ1-5; maybe TRBD1 (5 bases). Material for sequencing was peripheral blood. The CDR3 nucleotides are TGTGCCAGCAGTGAATTTTGGTCCGGGGGAGGAAGCAATCAGCCCCAGCATTTT. This sequence encodes CASSEFWSGGGSNQPQHF.